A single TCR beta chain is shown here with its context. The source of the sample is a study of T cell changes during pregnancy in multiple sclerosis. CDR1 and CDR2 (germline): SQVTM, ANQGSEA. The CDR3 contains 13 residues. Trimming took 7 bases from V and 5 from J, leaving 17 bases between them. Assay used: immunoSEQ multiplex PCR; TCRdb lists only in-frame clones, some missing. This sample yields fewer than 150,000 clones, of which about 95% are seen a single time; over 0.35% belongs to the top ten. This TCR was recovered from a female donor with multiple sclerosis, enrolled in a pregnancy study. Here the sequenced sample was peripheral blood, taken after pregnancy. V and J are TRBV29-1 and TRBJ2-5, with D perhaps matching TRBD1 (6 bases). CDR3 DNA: TGCAGCGCCTCGCCAGGGGTTGGGGAGACCCAGTACTTC. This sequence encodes CSASPGVGETQYF.